What follows are 13 T cell receptor beta chains derived from one specimen sequenced in a study of resident and recirculating memory T cells in vitiligo. Sequencing was performed with immunoSEQ multiplex PCR; in TCRdb, only in-frame clones are kept and a portion is missing. Of roughly 80,000 clones listed, 92% were seen once; the top ten hold approximately 4.8%. The sample consisted of blood. The receptors stem from a male donor with vitiligo.

CDR3 in DNA: TGTGCCAGCAGTTTTCAGGGAAGCTCCTACGAGCAGTACTTC. It specifies CASSFQGSSYEQYF. V is TRBV28 and J is TRBJ2-7; tentatively, D is TRBD1 (5 bases). CDR1 is MDHEN, CDR2 SYDVKM, per germline. This CDR3 is built from 14 residues. Deletions cut 3 bases from V and 0 bases from J, with 9 bases between.

The V gene is TRBV30, the J gene TRBJ1-1; D is undetermined. Deletions cut 2 bases from V and 4 bases from J, with 8 bases between. CDR3 length equals 12 residues. Germline lookup yields CDR1 GTSNPN and CDR2 SVGIG (reference sequence). The CDR3: CAWSLQSTEAFF. CDR3 coding DNA: TGTGCCTGGAGTCTACAGAGCACTGAAGCTTTCTTT.

This clone has only one observation. V gene TRBV10-1 combines with J gene TRBJ2-7, with 8 bases lining up with TRBD2. Trimming took 3 bases from V and 6 from J; bases not matched to a gene: 13. The germline CDR1 and CDR2 sequences are WNHNN and SYGVQD (reference sequence). The CDR3 has 16 residues. CDR3 nucleotides: TGCGCCAGCAGTGACGGGGGGGAGGGCCGCGGGGGCGAGCAGTACTTC. This translates into CASSDGGEGRGGEQYF.

The gene calls are TRBV28 and TRBJ2-7; 8 bases map to TRBD1. J was trimmed by 2 bases and V by 6 bases; bases with no gene match: 6. The CDR3 has 14 amino acids. CDR1 and CDR2 from the germline V gene are MDHEN and SYDVKM. CDR3 bases: TGTGCCAGCAGCCCACGGACAGGGACCTACGAGCAGTACTTC. Protein sequence: CASSPRTGTYEQYF.

The chain has TRBV30 and TRBJ2-2; D not resolved. The CDR3 runs to 14 residues. V was pared by 0 bases and J by 7 bases, with 12 bases between. Germline assignment: CDR1 GTSNPN and CDR2 SVGIG (reference sequence). The CDR3 region is CAWSVKVKHGELFF. The CDR3 region has the DNA TGTGCCTGGAGTGTAAAAGTAAAGCACGGGGAGCTGTTTTTT.

This clone is a singleton in its sample. The chain is built from TRBV7-8 and TRBJ2-3, with TRBD2 as a possible D gene (6 bases). CDR3 size: 16 residues. V gave up 3 bases and J gave up 5 bases, with 18 bases separating them. Germline V gene lookup returns CDR1 SGHVS and CDR2 FQNEAQ. This chain's CDR3 is CASSLDGRDSLDTQYF. The CDR3 nucleotides read TGTGCCAGCAGCTTGGACGGCCGGGACTCCCTAGATACGCAGTATTTT.

The genes are TRBV11-3 and TRBJ1-5; 7 nucleotides match TRBD1. V lost 5 bases and J lost 6; bases outside the gene matches: 7. CDR3 length: 14 residues. The germline V gene encodes CDR1 SGHNT and CDR2 YENEEA. The CDR3: CASSQGGGIQPQHF. The CDR3, as DNA: TGTGCCAGCAGCCAGGGGGGCGGCATTCAGCCCCAGCATTTT. Full variable domain (missing parts from reference TRBV11-3 and TRBJ1-5): EAGVVQSPRYKIIEKKQPVAFWCNPISGHNTLYWYLQNLGQGPELLIRYENEEAVDDSQLPKDRFSAERLKGVDSTLKIQPAELGDSAVYLCASSQGGGIQPQHFGDGTRLSIL.

The chain has TRBV19 and TRBJ1-3, with a weak D call TRBD1 (5 bases). CDR1 is LNHDA, CDR2 SQIVND, per germline (reference sequence). The CDR3 sequence is 17 residues long. The ends were cut back, 5 bases at V and 1 base at J, with 18 bases in the middle. The CDR3 here is CASSSDSYLSSGNTIYF. The CDR3 DNA reads as TGTGCCAGTAGTTCCGACAGTTACTTATCATCTGGAAACACCATATATTTT.

V is TRBV4-1 and J is TRBJ1-5; 7 nucleotides align to TRBD1. The CDR3 loop spans 15 amino acids. The ends lost 1 base at V and 2 bases at J; junction bases unmatched: 2. Germline V gives CDR1 MGHRA, CDR2 YSYEKL. Here the CDR3 reads CASSQGQGGNQPQHF. CDR3 coding DNA: TGCGCCAGCAGCCAAGGACAGGGTGGCAATCAGCCCCAGCATTTT.

This clone was seen a single time. The gene calls are TRBV28 and TRBJ1-2, with D hard to call. V lost 3 bases to trimming and J lost 6 bases, with 11 bases between them. CDR1 and CDR2 from the germline V gene are MDHEN and SYDVKM. The CDR3 spans 13 residues. The CDR3 DNA reads as TGTGCCAGCAGTTTGATCAGGAACAATGGCTACACCTTC. It is translated as CASSLIRNNGYTF.

This chain uses TRBV6-6 with TRBJ1-1, with no clear D. V was clipped by 9 bases and J by 5 bases, with 16 bases between them. The CDR3 is 13 amino acids. Germline CDR1 and CDR2: MNHNY and SVGAGI (reference sequence). The DNA for the CDR3 is TGTGCCAGTCGAGGGCCGAGAGGAACTGAAGCTTTCTTT. Its translation is CASRGPRGTEAFF.

This clone was counted once. The rearrangement links TRBV19 to TRBJ1-4; D is undetermined. Germline lookup yields CDR1 LNHDA and CDR2 SQIVND (reference sequence). V was cut by 1 base and J by 3 bases, with 12 bases left in between. The CDR3 runs to 16 residues. This CDR3 is CASSIGWRGSNEKLFF. CDR3 sequence (DNA): TGTGCCAGTAGTATAGGGTGGCGGGGTTCTAATGAAAAACTGTTTTTT.

The chain employs TRBV25-1 and TRBJ2-5; TRBD2 matches 8 bases. This CDR3 comprises 14 residues. V dropped 5 bases and J dropped 6; count of bases not matched to a gene: 8. The germline V gene has CDR1 MGHDK and CDR2 SYGVNS. This CDR3 is CASSSGGSTKTQYF. The DNA of the CDR3 is TGTGCCAGCAGTAGCGGGGGAAGTACGAAGACCCAGTACTTC.